The rows below give T cell receptor beta chains drawn from one sample of a study of blood T cell repertoires in COVID-19. The table came from immunoSEQ multiplex PCR; TCRdb's copy has only in-frame clones and leaves some out. The sample lists under 200,000 clones; around 80% were seen once. Sequencing input: peripheral blood. Every receptor here comes from a woman in her seventies with COVID-19, enrolled during active disease. Both conserved end residues are part of each CDR3. The D gene is left open where the match is weak. Rows give clone size only sometimes, using once, few, many, or a class for an expanded clone.

j_gene	d_gene	abundance	v_gene	CDR3aa	CDR3nt
TRBJ2-3	-	-	TRBV28	CASSAGPGFSTDTQYF	TGTGCCAGCAGTGCCGGCCCGGGATTTAGCACAGATACGCAGTATTTT
TRBJ2-7	-	-	TRBV27	CASSLSWGAGSYEQYF	TGTGCCAGCAGTTTATCGTGGGGCGCAGGCTCCTACGAGCAGTACTTC
TRBJ2-7	TRBD2	-	TRBV24-1	CATRASGGSFEQYF	TGTGCCACCAGAGCTAGCGGGGGGTCTTTCGAGCAGTACTTC
TRBJ2-3	-	-	TRBV6-1	CASSDGTTGTDTQYF	TGTGCCAGCAGTGACGGTACTACGGGCACAGATACGCAGTATTTT
TRBJ2-2	-	-	TRBV5-6	CASRNTNTGELFF	TGTGCCAGCAGAAACACGAACACCGGGGAGCTGTTTTTT
TRBJ2-3	TRBD1	few	TRBV15	CATSATGVDTQYF	TGTGCCACCAGCGCAACAGGGGTGGATACGCAGTATTTT
TRBJ2-2	-	-	TRBV6-2/TRBV6-3	CASSFPRGTGELFF	TGTGCCAGCAGTTTCCCGCGGGGCACCGGGGAGCTGTTTTTT
TRBJ1-3	-	-	TRBV7-2	CASSQLRQAHTIYF	TGTGCCAGCAGCCAACTGAGACAGGCTCACACCATATATTTT
TRBJ1-5	-	-	TRBV2	CASSGTSSNQPQHF	TGTGCCAGCAGTGGGACAAGTAGCAATCAGCCCCAGCATTTT
TRBJ2-2	-	-	TRBV29-1	CSVRGLLNTGELFF	TGCAGCGTACGGGGACTTTTGAACACCGGGGAGCTGTTTTTT
TRBJ2-5	-	-	TRBV24-1	CATSDLQETQYF	TGTGCCACCAGTGACCTCCAAGAGACCCAGTACTTC
TRBJ2-7	TRBD2	-	TRBV2	CASSEALLETSESYEQYF	TGTGCCAGCAGTGAAGCGCTTCTTGAGACTAGCGAATCCTACGAGCAGTACTTC
TRBJ2-1	TRBD1	-	TRBV6-5	CASSPGTGEYNEQFF	TGTGCCAGCAGTCCTGGGACAGGGGAATACAATGAGCAGTTCTTC
TRBJ2-4	TRBD1	-	TRBV3-1/TRBV3-2	CASSQGTGQGDIQYF	TGTGCCAGCAGCCAAGGTACCGGACAGGGCGACATTCAGTACTTC
TRBJ2-1	TRBD1	-	TRBV27	CASGTGPYNEQFF	TGTGCCAGCGGGACAGGGCCATACAATGAGCAGTTCTTC
TRBJ2-1	TRBD2	once	TRBV28	CASRPSSGTYNEQFF	TGTGCCAGCAGGCCATCTAGCGGAACCTACAATGAGCAGTTCTTC
TRBJ2-2	TRBD2	-	TRBV7-8	CASSLVGGTTNTGELFF	TGTGCCAGCAGCTTAGTTGGCGGGACTACGAACACCGGGGAGCTGTTTTTT
TRBJ2-7	TRBD1	-	TRBV19	CASSMGTDFDEQYF	TGTGCCAGTAGTATGGGGACAGATTTCGACGAGCAGTACTTC
TRBJ2-1	-	once	TRBV6-1	CASSEVGVYNEQFF	TGTGCCAGCAGTGAAGTCGGGGTGTACAATGAGCAGTTCTTC
TRBJ1-6	-	-	TRBV6-5	CAIGGSQRPNSPLHF	TGCGCAATCGGCGGCAGCCAGAGACCAAATTCACCCCTCCACTTT
TRBJ2-1	-	-	TRBV12-3/TRBV12-4	CASSPTSEQFF	TGTGCCAGCAGTCCCACTAGCGAGCAGTTCTTC
TRBJ2-1	-	once	TRBV19	CASTLGGHVNEQFF	TGTGCCAGTACCTTGGGAGGCCACGTCAATGAGCAGTTCTTC
TRBJ2-3	TRBD2	-	TRBV7-9	CASSFGLAGVLITDTQYF	TGTGCCAGCAGCTTTGGACTAGCGGGAGTCCTTATCACAGATACGCAGTATTTT
TRBJ1-1	TRBD1	-	TRBV2	CASRGQGPTEAFF	TGTGCCAGCAGAGGACAGGGGCCCACTGAAGCTTTCTTT
TRBJ1-1	-	many	TRBV19	CASSTRTGGHTEAFF	TGTGCCAGTAGTACCAGGACCGGGGGGCACACTGAAGCTTTCTTT
TRBJ2-3	-	-	TRBV5-1	CASSTTGFETDTQYF	TGCGCCAGCAGCACTACAGGGTTCGAGACAGATACGCAGTATTTT
TRBJ2-2	-	-	TRBV29-1	CSFLLGTGELFF	TGCAGCTTTCTCCTAGGCACCGGGGAGCTGTTTTTT
TRBJ2-2	TRBD1	-	TRBV27	CASRGRTGQDTGELFF	TGTGCCAGCAGGGGTAGGACGGGACAGGACACCGGGGAGCTGTTTTTT